This T cell receptor beta chain appears in the sequencing data of a study of blood T cell repertoires in COVID-19. Whole-study context: Sources were T cells, B-cell-depleted T cells, or PBMCs; the material itself was cDNA or gDNA.

Original processing notes: How many nucleated cells were present was estimated from reference gene primer amplification. TCRdb's copy holds only in-frame clones and misses some; the assay was immunoSEQ multiplex PCR. The V and J calls and the clone size are those of that table, but D and trimming were determined from the DNA. The table has just over 300,000 clones, 70% to 90% seen once. Grouping used clinical history reported by participants in a survey and questionnaire. J gave up 5 bases and V 3 bases, and 6 bases lay outside the gene matches. The CDR3 is 15 residues long. The germline V gene encodes CDR1 MNHNS and CDR2 SASEGT.

The sequence came from a man in his thirties or forties who had recovered from COVID-19. The sequenced material came from PBMCs or T cells enriched from blood (not recorded which). The chain links TRBV6-1 to TRBJ2-5, with 10 positions matching TRBD2. CDR3 DNA sequence: TGTGCCAGCAGTGATAAGCGGGGGGGATGGGAGACCCAGTACTTC. Residues: CASSDKRGGWETQYF.